These T cell receptor beta chains were read from a single sample in a study of patients and donors after allogeneic stem cell transplantation. TCRdb reanalysed the RT-PCR reads using MiXCR and keeps one entry per CDR3 protein. The sample includes some 960,000 distinct CDR3 sequences, more than 15% of them seen just once. Material: blood, either unsorted or a sorted T cell fraction (not recorded which). All receptors derive from a human donor who was either an allogeneic HSCT recipient or a stem cell or donor lymphocyte infusion donor (not recorded which). It is not recorded whose cells these are; they may come from a transplant donor. The CDR3 runs from the conserved cysteine through the conserved F or W. A D gene is named only where the DNA matches it firmly. Expanded clones are given a class, and other clones once, few, many or no size at all.

few,TRBJ1-5,TRBV4-1,TRBD1,TGCGCCAGCAGCCAAGATTTCTGGGACAGGGGAGGTCAGCCCCAGCATTTT,CASSQDFWDRGGQPQHF
many,TRBJ1-6,TRBV7-9,-,TGTGCCAGCAGCTCCGGCTATAATTCACCCCTCCACTTT,CASSSGYNSPLHF
-,TRBJ2-5,TRBV20-1,TRBD2,TGCAGTGGCGGGACTAGCGGGAGGGCCGAGACCCAGTACTTC,CSGGTSGRAETQYF
few,TRBJ2-5,TRBV6-1,-,TGTGCCAGCAGTCCCTCGGGGGGCCAGGGGACCCAGTACTTC,CASSPSGGQGTQYF
many,TRBJ1-2,TRBV10-3,-,TGTGCCATCAGTTCATTATCAGGGTTATATGGCTACACCTTC,CAISSLSGLYGYTF
-,TRBJ1-1,TRBV2,TRBD1,TGTGCCAGCAGCCGGACGGGGACAGGTTACAACACTGAAGCTTTCTTT,CASSRTGTGYNTEAFF
few,TRBJ1-1,TRBV6-5,-,TGTGCCAGCAGTTACGCCCCGAAGAACACTGAAGCTTTCTTT,CASSYAPKNTEAFF
-,TRBJ2-7,TRBV12-3/TRBV12-4,-,TGTGCCAGCAGTTTATATGTCGGGGTAATCCACGAGCAGTACTTC,CASSLYVGVIHEQYF
few,TRBJ1-5,TRBV12-3/TRBV12-4,TRBD1,TGTGCCAGCAGGAAACCGGGACAGGGGATGAATCAGCCCCAGCATTTT,CASRKPGQGMNQPQHF
-,TRBJ2-1,TRBV27,TRBD2,TGTGCCAGCAGTAATATAGCGGGGGACGAGCAGTTCTTC,CASSNIAGDEQFF
-,TRBJ2-7,TRBV7-9,-,TGTGCCAGCAGCTCCGGGCCTGCCCTATACGAGCAGTACTTC,CASSSGPALYEQYF
-,TRBJ2-7,TRBV5-1,-,TGCGCCAGCAGCAGGGTGGGCCAACCCTCCTACGAGCAGTACTTC,CASSRVGQPSYEQYF
few,TRBJ1-6,TRBV18,TRBD1,TGTGCCAGCTCACCACCAGGGGACAGGAATTCACCCCTCCACTTT,CASSPPGDRNSPLHF
-,TRBJ2-1,TRBV20-1,TRBD2,TGCAGTGCTAGAGAGTCCTTTACTAGCGGGAGGGTCAATGAGCAGTTCTTC,CSARESFTSGRVNEQFF
many,TRBJ1-1,TRBV12-3/TRBV12-4,-,TGTGCCAGCAGTTTCGGGGCCAGGTCCACTGAAGCTTTCTTT,CASSFGARSTEAFF
many,TRBJ2-5,TRBV29-1,-,TGCAGCGTTCCTGAACGTGTCGGGGAGACCCAGTACTTC,CSVPERVGETQYF
many,TRBJ2-1,TRBV20-1,-,TGCAGTGCTGACGGGACGGACACCTACAATGAGCAGTTCTTC,CSADGTDTYNEQFF
-,TRBJ1-6,TRBV6-2/TRBV6-3,TRBD1,TGTGCCAGCAGTTACGGGGGACAGGGGATTCGACCCCTCCACTTT,CASSYGGQGIRPLHF
-,TRBJ2-7,TRBV29-1,-,TGCAGCGTCGAACCAGGGGACTCCTACGAGCAGTACTTC,CSVEPGDSYEQYF
few,TRBJ2-1,TRBV5-1,TRBD2,TGCGCCAGCAGCCGCCTACTAGCGGTCTACAATGAGCAGTTCTTC,CASSRLLAVYNEQFF
-,TRBJ2-3,TRBV7-2,-,TGTGCCAGCAGCCCCGTGGAGGGGGGTCACACAGATACGCAGTATTTT,CASSPVEGGHTDTQYF
-,TRBJ1-1,TRBV5-1,TRBD1,TGCGCCAGCAGTCGACAGGGGGATCCAAGGTTGGCTTCTGAAGCTTTCTTT,CASSRQGDPRLASEAFF
few,TRBJ2-2,TRBV11-2,TRBD2,TGTGCCAGCAGCCCCCGCTTAAGCGGGAGGGGGAACACCGGGGAGCTGTTTTTT,CASSPRLSGRGNTGELFF
-,TRBJ2-5,TRBV12-5,-,TGTGCTAGTGGTTTGCCCCAAGAGACCCAGTACTTC,CASGLPQETQYF
-,TRBJ1-5,TRBV7-2,-,TGTGCCAGCAGCTTAGTTACGTCGGCAGGGCCCCAGCATTTT,CASSLVTSAGPQHF
many,TRBJ2-7,TRBV28,-,TGTGCCAGCACCACTTCGCTACGGTTTCCGAACGAGCAGTACTTC,CASTTSLRFPNEQYF
few,TRBJ2-3,TRBV20-1,-,TGCAGTGCTAGAGACGGCCAGGGGACTTCTTTGGGCACAGATACGCAGTATTTT,CSARDGQGTSLGTDTQYF
few,TRBJ1-2,TRBV20-1,TRBD1,TGCAGTGCTAGATATAGACAGGGAGGCTACACCTTC,CSARYRQGGYTF
few,TRBJ2-1,TRBV27,-,TGTGCCAGCAGTTTAGGACCCCACAATGAGCAGCTCTTC,CASSLGPHNEQLF
-,TRBJ2-3,TRBV20-1,TRBD2,TGCAGTGCTTGGGGACTAGCGGGGGCGGATACGCAGTATTTT,CSAWGLAGADTQYF
few,TRBJ2-5,TRBV9,TRBD2,TGTGCCAGCAGCTGGGGAGGGTCGGAGACCCAGTACTTC,CASSWGGSETQYF
-,TRBJ2-5,TRBV24-1,-,TGTGCCACCAGTGATTTGGGCAGGGGAAGAGAGACCCAGTACTTC,CATSDLGRGRETQYF
-,TRBJ1-5,TRBV6-5,-,TGTGCCAGCAGTTACTCCCCCCGGGATAGCAATCAGCCCCAGCATTTT,CASSYSPRDSNQPQHF
-,TRBJ1-1,TRBV5-1,TRBD1,TGCGCCAGCAGCCGCCAGGGGGCCTACAGCACTGAAGCTTTCTTT,CASSRQGAYSTEAFF
many,TRBJ1-2,TRBV12-3/TRBV12-4,TRBD1,TGTGCCAGCAGTTCGTACAGGGGAACTAACTATGGCTACACCTTC,CASSSYRGTNYGYTF
-,TRBJ1-4,TRBV6-5,-,TGTGCCAGCAGTTACTCGAACCCCCCCCAGGAAGAAAAACTGTTTTTT,CASSYSNPPQEEKLFF